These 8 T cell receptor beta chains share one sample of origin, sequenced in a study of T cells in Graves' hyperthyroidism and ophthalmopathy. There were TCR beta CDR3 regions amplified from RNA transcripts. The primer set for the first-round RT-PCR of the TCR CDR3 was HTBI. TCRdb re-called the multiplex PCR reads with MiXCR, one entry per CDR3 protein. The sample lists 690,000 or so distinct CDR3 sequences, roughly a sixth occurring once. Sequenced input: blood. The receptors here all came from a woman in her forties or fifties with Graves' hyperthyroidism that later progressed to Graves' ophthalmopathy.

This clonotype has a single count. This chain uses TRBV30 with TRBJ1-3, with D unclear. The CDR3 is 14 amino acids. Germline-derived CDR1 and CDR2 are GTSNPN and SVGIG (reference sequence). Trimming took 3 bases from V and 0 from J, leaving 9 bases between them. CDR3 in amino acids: CAWSPGYSGNTIYF. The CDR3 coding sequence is TGTGCCTGGAGCCCAGGTTACTCTGGAAACACCATATATTTT. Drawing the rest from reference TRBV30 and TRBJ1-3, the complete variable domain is SQTIHQWPATLVQPVGSPLSLECTVEGTSNPNLYWYRQAAGRGLQLLFYSVGIGQISSEVPQNLSASRPQDRQFILSSKKLLLSDSGFYLCAWSPGYSGNTIYFGEGSWLTVV.

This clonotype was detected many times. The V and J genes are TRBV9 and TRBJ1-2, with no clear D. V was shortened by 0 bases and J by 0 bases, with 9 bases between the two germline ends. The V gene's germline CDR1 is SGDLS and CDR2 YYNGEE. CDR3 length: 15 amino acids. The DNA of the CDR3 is TGTGCCAGCAGCGTAGGCGGCTCTCCTAACTATGGCTACACCTTC. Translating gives CASSVGGSPNYGYTF.

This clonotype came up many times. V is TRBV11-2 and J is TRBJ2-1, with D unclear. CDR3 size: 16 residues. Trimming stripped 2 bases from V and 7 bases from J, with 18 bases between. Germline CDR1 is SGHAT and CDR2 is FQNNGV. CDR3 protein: CASSLYRPPLGNEQFF. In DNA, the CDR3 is TGTGCCAGCAGCTTATACCGGCCGCCCCTAGGGAATGAGCAGTTCTTC.

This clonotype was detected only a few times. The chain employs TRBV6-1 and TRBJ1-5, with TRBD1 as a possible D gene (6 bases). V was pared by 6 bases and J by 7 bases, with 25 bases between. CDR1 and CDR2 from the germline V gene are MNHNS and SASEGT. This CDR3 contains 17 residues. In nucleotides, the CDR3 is TGTGCCAGCAGCTACGTGGGGGGCGAGGGTTCGTCGCAGCCCCAGCATTTT. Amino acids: CASSYVGGEGSSQPQHF.

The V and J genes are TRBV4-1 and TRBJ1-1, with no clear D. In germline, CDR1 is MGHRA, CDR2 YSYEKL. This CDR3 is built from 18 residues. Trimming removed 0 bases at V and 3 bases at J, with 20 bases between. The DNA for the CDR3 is TGCGCCAGCAGCCAAGATAGTTTGGGCGAAGGGTTAGACACTGAAGCTTTCTTT. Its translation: CASSQDSLGEGLDTEAFF.

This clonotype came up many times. In DNA form, the CDR3 reads TGTGCCAGCAGTGAAAGGTGGCAGGGGGTTGGCAATCAGCCCCAGCATTTT. It specifies CASSERWQGVGNQPQHF. V gene TRBV2 combines with J gene TRBJ1-5; 7 bases line up with TRBD1. Per the germline V gene, CDR1 is SNHLY and CDR2 is FYNNEI. J was trimmed by 2 bases and V by 2 bases; bases with no gene match: 9. This CDR3 region has 17 residues.

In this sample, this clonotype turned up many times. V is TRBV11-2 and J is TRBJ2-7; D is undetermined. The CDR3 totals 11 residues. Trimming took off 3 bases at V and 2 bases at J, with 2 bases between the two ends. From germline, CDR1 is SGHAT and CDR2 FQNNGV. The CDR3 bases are TGTGCCAGCAGCTTCACCTACGAGCAGTACTTC. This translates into CASSFTYEQYF.

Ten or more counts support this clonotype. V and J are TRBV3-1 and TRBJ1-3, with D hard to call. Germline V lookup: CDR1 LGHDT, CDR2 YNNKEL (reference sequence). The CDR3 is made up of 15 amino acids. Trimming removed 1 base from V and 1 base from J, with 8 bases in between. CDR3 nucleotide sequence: TGTGCCAGCAGCCAAGTAGGGTATTCTGGAAACACCATATATTTT. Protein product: CASSQVGYSGNTIYF.